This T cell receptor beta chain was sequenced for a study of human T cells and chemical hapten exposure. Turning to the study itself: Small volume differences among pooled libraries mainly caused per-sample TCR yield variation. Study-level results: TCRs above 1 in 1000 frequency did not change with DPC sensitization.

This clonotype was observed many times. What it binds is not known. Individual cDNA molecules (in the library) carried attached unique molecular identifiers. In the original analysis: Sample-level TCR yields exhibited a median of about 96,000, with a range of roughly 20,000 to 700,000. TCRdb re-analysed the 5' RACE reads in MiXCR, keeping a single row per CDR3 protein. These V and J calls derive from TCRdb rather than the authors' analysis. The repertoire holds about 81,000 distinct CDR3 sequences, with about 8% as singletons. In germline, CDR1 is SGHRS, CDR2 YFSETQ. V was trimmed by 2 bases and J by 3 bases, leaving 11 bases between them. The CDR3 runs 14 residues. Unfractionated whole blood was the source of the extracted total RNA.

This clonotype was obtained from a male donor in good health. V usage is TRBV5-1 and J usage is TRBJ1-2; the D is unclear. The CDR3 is CASSFAQADYGYTF. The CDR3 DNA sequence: TGCGCCAGCAGCTTTGCGCAGGCGGACTATGGCTACACCTTC.